The T cell receptor (beta chain) under discussion was sequenced for a study of T-cell reconstitution after alpha-beta-depleted transplantation in children (dated by TCRdb to 2015 to 2016). For context, the study as a whole: T-cell immune reconstitution after TCRalphabeta/CD19-depleted allogeneic hematopoietic cell transplantation in children was quantitatively tracked in the study by means of TCR repertoire profiling. Study-wide findings and limitations: The frequencies of hyperexpanded clones fell over the following months, and after one year, T-cell counts and TCRbeta diversity were mostly attributed to newly produced T cells. The apparently early alphabetaT-cell count recovery about two months after transplant was reportedly dependent on only several hundred rapidly expanded clones derived from non-depleted graft cells. The high TCRbeta diversity at day 60 in some patients was ascribed to recipient T cells and intrathymic progenitors that had survived conditioning.

As to this clonotype: Its antigen is not yet known. Base-call qualities are not available, and no considerably larger clone is one nucleotide away.

The intended sense of this specimen's time point label: day 60 (about 2 months) after transplantation. Taken with the paper, the label for treatment or condition translates to: allogeneic hematopoietic cell transplantation with graft depleted of TCRalphabeta T cells and CD19 B cells. Transplant recipients were children who received TCRalphabeta/CD19-depleted allogeneic hematopoietic cell grafts. Library preparation used PCR. Sequencer: Illumina HiSeq 2500. To normalize quantification of the TCRbeta repertoire, the TCR libraries were built with molecular barcoding that relied on unique molecular identifiers. In TCRdb, the public reads were trimmed at Q25 with fastp and aligned with MiXCR, with productive beta chains retained. Each CDR3 protein appears once, grouped with its most common genes and DNA. Across this sample there are about 27,000 distinct CDR3 sequences, with 18% seen only once. Of the sample, roughly 35% falls within the top ten clones.

The CDR3 holds 12 amino acids from the cysteine to the valine. Just CDR3 DNA is preserved here, 36 bases in frame from base 1. The trim is 6 bases for V and 2 bases for J, with a gap of 8 bases between the germline ends. This receptor was identified in a male patient aged 2-10 years who had a stem cell transplant for acute lymphoblastic leukemia, so the T cells may come from the graft donor. The specimen was PBMCs, mostly from graft donor cells, collected 60 days after TCRalphabeta/CD19-depleted stem cell transplant. The chain uses TRBV12-3 or TRBV12-4 and TRBJ2-7; too little of a D gene remains to name it. The CDR3 reads as follows: CASSLGTYEQYV. DNA sequence: TGTGCCAGCAGCCTGGGAACCTACGAGCAGTACGTC.